This TCR beta chain was identified during a study of a mutant IDH1 vaccine in newly diagnosed glioma. About this clone itself: Its antigen is not identified.

Germline V CDR1 and CDR2: GTSNPN, SVGIG (reference sequence). Trimming shortened V by 2 bases and J by 4 bases, and 8 bases separated the two germline ends. The CDR3 contains 13 residues. The method was immunoSEQ multiplex PCR; TCRdb's version includes in-frame clones alone and lacks a portion of them. The repertoire has about 54,000 clones, 80% to 85% of them found once; the top ten carry roughly 4%. As for time point: week 35, safety follow-up. Alongside topical imiquimod, each dose of vaccine comprised 300 ug of mutant IDH1 20-mer peptide. V gene TRBV30 combines with J gene TRBJ2-2; D call uncertain. This clonotype originated in a woman aged 18-35 years with glioma. Sequenced material: PBMCs, taken from a glioma patient whose treatment included an IDH1 peptide vaccine. The CDR3 protein is CAWSLRSTGELFF. As DNA, the CDR3 is TGTGCCTGGAGTCTGAGGAGCACCGGGGAGCTGTTTTTT.